The TCR beta chain described here comes from a study of shared clonotypes between healthy human individuals. Study-level findings and limits: Genetic and exposure-history diversity was limited by the few donors. Roughly 4.7% was the fraction of naive CD4 clonotypes found shared across a handful of donors.

Points on this clone: Antigen unknown.

From germline, CDR1 is SEHNR and CDR2 FQNEAQ (reference sequence). The CDR3 loop spans 14 amino acids. The V and J ends lost 5 bases and 6 bases, in that order; junction bases with no gene match: 8. Sequencing used immunoSEQ multiplex PCR; TCRdb keeps in-frame clones, though not all of them. The sample yields roughly 720,000 clones, around 91% seen once. This rearrangement joins TRBV7-9 to TRBJ2-7; 9 bases map to TRBD1. The specimen was memory CD8+ T cells from PBMCs. Subset given: CD45RO+ cells pooled with CCR7-negative TemRA cells. The source is a man between 18 and 29 years old in good health. Some clones in this sample may be carry-over from other donors' samples. CDR3 coding DNA: TGTGCCAGCAGCGCACCGGGACAGGGCTTCGAGCAGTACTTC. Translated, it gives CASSAPGQGFEQYF.